These T cell receptor beta chains were read from a single sample in a study of T-cell reconstitution after alpha-beta-depleted transplantation in children. TCRdb analysed the PCR reads with MiXCR anew, one entry per CDR3 protein. The data show 200,000 to 250,000 distinct CDR3 sequences, with approximately 11% seen just once and 28% held by the top ten. Specimen: PBMCs, collected before TCRalphabeta/CD19-depleted stem cell transplant. The receptors stem from a child younger than two with acute myeloid leukemia, due to receive a stem cell transplant. Both conserved end residues are part of each CDR3. A D gene is named only where the DNA matches it firmly. For some rows the clone size is stated as once, few or many, or as a class when expanded; others skip it.

v_gene	d_gene	abundance	j_gene	CDR3nt	CDR3aa
TRBV28	TRBD1	many	TRBJ2-7	TGTGCCAGCAGGAGAACAGGGGGACCCTACGAGCAGTACTTC	CASRRTGGPYEQYF
TRBV28	.	few	TRBJ1-5	TGTGCCAGCAGTTCCGGGTTTAGCAATCAGCCCCAGCATTTT	CASSSGFSNQPQHF
TRBV5-1	.	many	TRBJ2-3	TGCGCCAGCAGCTTGGCAGGGGACACAGATACGCAGTATTTT	CASSLAGDTDTQYF
TRBV2	.	few	TRBJ1-4	TGTGCCAGCAGAGGACGGGGTTTCGGTAATGAAAAACTGTTTTTT	CASRGRGFGNEKLFF
TRBV5-6	.	once	TRBJ2-7	TGTGCCAGGAGCCCCGGGGGCGGGAGCTCCTACGAGCAGTACTTC	CARSPGGGSSYEQYF
TRBV5-1	.	many	TRBJ2-1	TGCGCCAGCAAGGCGGGATGGGTCTACAATGAGCAGTTCTTC	CASKAGWVYNEQFF
TRBV20-1	.	many	TRBJ2-1	TGCAGTGGGTCGGGCTCCTACAATGATCAGTTCTTC	CSGSGSYNDQFF
TRBV12-3/TRBV12-4	.	many	TRBJ2-5	TGTGCCAGCAGAGCCGGGACACAAGAGACCCAGTACTTC	CASRAGTQETQYF
TRBV12-3/TRBV12-4	.	few	TRBJ1-2	TGTGCCAGCAAAACAGGGCCTTATGGCTACACCTTC	CASKTGPYGYTF
TRBV11-1	TRBD2	few	TRBJ2-7	TGTGCCAGCAGCCGCCTGGCGGGAGCAGGGCAGTACTTC	CASSRLAGAGQYF
TRBV4-2	TRBD2	many	TRBJ2-7	TGTGCCAGCAGCCAAGATCTGGGACTAGCGGGAGTAGGGGAGCAGTACTTC	CASSQDLGLAGVGEQYF
TRBV18	.	many	TRBJ1-6	TGTGCCAGCTCACTGGGGCAAGGAGACAATTCACCCCTCCACTTT	CASSLGQGDNSPLHF
TRBV29-1	TRBD1	many	TRBJ1-3	TGCAGCGTGGCCGACAGGGGAACTGGAAACACCATATATTTT	CSVADRGTGNTIYF
TRBV7-6	.	many	TRBJ2-1	TGTGCCAGCAGCTTAGCCAGTGGTCAGCTGGGCTACAATGAGCAGTTCTTC	CASSLASGQLGYNEQFF
TRBV28	.	many	TRBJ1-3	TGTGCCAGCAATAACCCCTGGACGTCGACCACCATATATTTT	CASNNPWTSTTIYF
TRBV7-8	TRBD1	many	TRBJ2-3	TGTGCCAGCAGCTTAGGGGACAGGGGCAATACGCAGTATTTT	CASSLGDRGNTQYF
TRBV12-3/TRBV12-4	.	many	TRBJ2-6	TGTGCCAGCAGTTTAGCCATTGCGGGGTTGAACAACGTCCTGACTTTC	CASSLAIAGLNNVLTF
TRBV5-1	.	many	TRBJ2-5	TGCGCCAGCAGCTTGGAGACTGGGGACCAAGAGACCCAGTACTTC	CASSLETGDQETQYF
TRBV7-6	.	many	TRBJ2-1	TGTGCCAGCAGCTTCCCCGGGACACATTACAATGAGCAGTTCTTC	CASSFPGTHYNEQFF
TRBV12-3/TRBV12-4	.	many	TRBJ1-1	TGTGCCAGCAGTCTTGGAGGTCCTGAAGCTTTCTTT	CASSLGGPEAFF
TRBV27	TRBD2	many	TRBJ2-7	TGTGCCAGCAGTTCTAATCCGGGACTAGCCTACGAGCAGTACTTC	CASSSNPGLAYEQYF
TRBV2	TRBD2	.	TRBJ2-7	TGTGCCAGCACACCGGGACTAGCCCCCTACGAGCAGTACTTC	CASTPGLAPYEQYF
TRBV6-5	TRBD2	many	TRBJ2-5	TGTGCCAGCAGTTACGGGGGGACTAGCGTCATCCAAGAGACCCAGTACTTC	CASSYGGTSVIQETQYF
TRBV20-1	TRBD2	.	TRBJ2-1	TGCAGTGCCCAAACCGGGACTAGCGGGAGGGGGTTAGGAGCGGAGGGGATCTACAATGAGCAGTTCTTC	CSAQTGTSGRGLGAEGIYNEQFF
TRBV5-4	.	many	TRBJ1-3	TGTGCCAGCAGTTCCGTGACGGGAAACACCATATATTTT	CASSSVTGNTIYF
TRBV7-2	TRBD2	many	TRBJ2-1	TGTGCCAGCAGCTTAGGTCCAGCGGGGAACAATGAGCAGTTCTTC	CASSLGPAGNNEQFF
TRBV9	TRBD1	many	TRBJ1-2	TGTGCCAGCAGCGTACGGGACAGTCCCTATGGCTACACCTTC	CASSVRDSPYGYTF
TRBV10-3	.	many	TRBJ1-1	TGTGCCATCAGTGTGGACGGAAACACTGAAGCTTTCTTT	CAISVDGNTEAFF
TRBV20-1	.	many	TRBJ1-3	TGCAGTGCGAGAACACAGGGCCAGGGAAATTCTGGAAACACCATATATTTT	CSARTQGQGNSGNTIYF
TRBV5-1	.	many	TRBJ2-2	TGCGCCAGCAGCTCCGGGACCGTCAGGACCCCGGCCACCGGGGAGCTGTTTTTT	CASSSGTVRTPATGELFF
TRBV12-3/TRBV12-4	.	.	TRBJ2-5	TGTGCCAGCAGTTTAACTCTGGCGGGAACCCAAGAGACCCAGTACTTC	CASSLTLAGTQETQYF
TRBV5-1	TRBD2	many	TRBJ2-3	TGCGCCAGCAGCCCCGGACTAGCGGCTGGCACAGATACGCAGTATTTT	CASSPGLAAGTDTQYF
TRBV13	.	many	TRBJ1-5	TGTGCCAGCAGCTGGGCGGGGGGACTGGGACAGCCCCAGCATTTT	CASSWAGGLGQPQHF
TRBV5-1	.	many	TRBJ2-6	TGCGCCAGCAGCATAAACTCTGGGGCCAACGTCCTGACTTTC	CASSINSGANVLTF
TRBV20-1	.	few	TRBJ1-2	TGCAGTGCTACTGCTTGGGGCGGCTCTAACTATGGCTACACCTTC	CSATAWGGSNYGYTF